This T cell receptor (beta chain) was sequenced during a study of cytomegalovirus exposure and HLA in healthy donors (dated by TCRdb to the late 2010s). In the study overall: An earlier analysis of 587 of the donors reported approximately 270 Gb of sequence data and 117 million unique TCR beta sequences from roughly 180 million T cells. About 5 DR-DQ haplotypes were handled as single units for association and clustering, since linkage in the cohort was strong. In a later genetic analysis, genome-wide SNP genotypes for about 55% of the roughly 700 donors were used, and that subset was treated as a discovery cohort. Approximately 300 gigabases of sequencing data and around 88 million unique TCR sequences made up an early release that covered several hundred HLA-typed donors. Among the roughly 400 genotyped donors, more than 70% belonged to the genetic ancestry cluster associated with self-reported Caucasian donors. The number of donors typed differed by locus, with roughly 620-630 for A, B, C, DRB1 and DQB1, more than 500 for DQA1, 600 to 610 for DPA1, and some 440 for DPB1. A separate validation cohort of roughly 110 different subjects was used in addition to the approximately 700-subject first cohort. Among a few hundred genotyped donors of the cohort, an average of around 240,000 unique TCR beta nucleotide sequences were sequenced per donor, 15% to 20% of them non-productive. To study patterns of TCR occurrence, a later analysis re-analyzed previously published TCR beta repertoires from 550 to 800 donors and added high-resolution HLA genotyping. Alongside the repertoire data, information on donor age, sex, ethnicity and CMV serostatus was compiled. Every repertoire in the discovery cohort had been generated on one and the same sequencing platform. To predict cytomegalovirus infection status, the study brought together high-throughput TCR immunosequencing, statistical association of individual TCRs with disease status, and machine learning. The aim of the study was to test whether cataloging public T cell receptors could identify signatures of past pathogen exposure. Rather than using new phenotypic data, the later analysis identified candidate immune exposures from TCR beta sequences and from how often those sequences occurred across donors. The study profiled the T cell repertoires of around 700 subjects by immunosequencing and related them to cytomegalovirus serostatus. To decide whether each TCR beta V gene segment behaved as functional or pseudogenic, an earlier analysis of 587 of the donors relied on high-throughput TCR beta sequencing. Both class I and class II loci were covered by HLA typing, at four-digit resolution. Here is what the overall study found, with its caveats: Because counts were too low, roughly 16 rarely observed V segments, including chromosome 9 orphons, were excluded from the earlier analysis of 587 of the donors. A cluster of highly shared sequence variants was judged likely to be a technical artifact of the sequencing pipeline. Linkage disequilibrium might explain the correlated functional status among segregating V segments, but an unknown experimental factor could not be ruled out. Compared with the roughly 600-donor mean, donors in an Asian-associated ancestry cluster had fewer N-insertions in productive TCRs, according to a later genetic analysis. In vitro tests confirmed that a few of the cytomegalovirus-associated TCR beta chains recognize cytomegalovirus antigens. The study listed 150 to 200 TCR beta chains as associated with cytomegalovirus. A later analysis found that HLA-associated TCR beta chains were more clonally expanded and had lower generation probabilities than equally common non-associated chains. Some IMGT-functional V segments, including TRBV6-2 and TRBV6-3, could not be distinguished by the 87-base-pair reads and were therefore excluded. Broadly in line with IMGT annotations, most TCR beta V segments showed up in productive rearrangements about 90% or about 30% of the time in an earlier analysis of 587 of the donors. In this cohort, only TCR beta chains were sequenced, and detectable features were limited by the absence of alpha or paired-chain data. In a later genetic analysis, a missense DCLRE1C variant was associated with V-gene and J-gene trimming of TCR beta chains, and the association was replicated in an independent cohort. When HLA alleles, especially DR and DQ, strongly co-occurred, TCR associations were difficult to assign to individual alleles. Roughly uniform sequencing depth across donors was assumed in presence/absence analyses, although this assumption may not hold. In a later analysis, TCR association rates were found to vary across HLA loci, with the most associated TCRs seen for DRB1 alleles and the fewest for HLA-C alleles. The classifier was reported to diagnose cytomegalovirus status with high specificity and sensitivity in both the original cohort and the validation cohort. In a later analysis, several top co-occurrence clusters were reported to appear linked to parvovirus B19, influenza, CMV and Epstein-Barr virus. It was suggested by the authors that the approach could potentially be generalized to other disease states and immunological phenotypes. Because HLA typing was missing for some donors at each locus, association tests included only the typed subset. The only immune exposure information available for the cohort was CMV serostatus. A further reported finding was that TCR beta sequences accurately predicted the HLA-A and HLA-B alleles for most subjects in the first cohort. Most CMV-associated TCR beta chains appeared to be HLA-restricted in a later analysis, and the HLA associations seemed to be driven largely by CMV exposure. Across donors, most TCR sequences were observed very rarely, whereas some public TCRs were present in many individuals. A later analysis associated 15,000 to 20,000 TCR beta sequences with specific HLA alleles at a false discovery rate of 0.05.

The CDR3 contains 15 residues, cysteine and phenylalanine counted. The read is trimmed to its CDR3 DNA, 45 bases read in frame from base 1. Unmatched junction bases come to 12, with V trimmed by 4 bases and J by 10 bases. Per the germline V gene, MGHRA is the CDR1 and YSYEKL is the CDR2. This clone was picked up a small number of times. Its recognized antigen is unknown. There are no base qualities to consult, and no much larger clone falls within one base. The cohort consisted of some 730 healthy bone marrow donors. Cohort members were all nominally healthy when sampled, although unrecorded immune exposures were likely present. The donor was CMV seropositive and was included in the group of approximately 300 seropositive cohort members. Every donor gave a peripheral blood sample, and the peripheral blood mononuclear cells from that sample were used for TCR beta sequencing. The Qiagen DNeasy Blood Extraction Kit was used to extract genomic DNA from the blood cell samples.

The method was the immunoSEQ multiplex PCR assay. For the multiplex PCR, a mixture combining 60 forward primers for TCR Vbeta segments and 13 reverse primers for TCR Jbeta segments was used. The CDR3 region of rearranged TCR beta genes was amplified from genomic DNA with a multiplex PCR assay. The Illumina HiSeq System was used to sequence the amplified TCR beta libraries as 87-base-pair reads. As for the original processing: A later analysis counted approximately 76 million unique TCR beta chains across the 666 repertoires, and roughly 11 million of these chains were shared by at least two donors. Raw reads were error-corrected and collapsed into unique sequences by a nearest-neighbor algorithm in which closely related sequences were merged to remove PCR and sequencing errors. V, D and J gene segments were assigned by aligning CDR3 sequences to IMGT reference sequences. Each retained sequence needed at least a six-nucleotide match to both a V gene segment and a J gene segment. Rearrangements were called productive when the CDR3 lacked stop codons and stayed in frame with V and J; all others were non-productive. CDR3 was defined by IMGT convention, running from the second conserved V-encoded cysteine to the conserved J-encoded phenylalanine. Sequences without an unambiguous match to a single V gene segment were excluded from the earlier analysis of approximately 560 of the donors. In an earlier analysis of some 590 of the donors, a V segment was called functional when productive rearrangements were above 56.7%, and segregating when the standard deviation between donors exceeded 5%. To diagnose cytomegalovirus status from the catalog of TCR beta chain sequences, a statistical classification framework was built. In a later analysis, V and J genes were assigned by comparing TCR nucleotide sequences against IMGT/GENE-DB human TR gene sequences. The TCRdist pipeline was used in a later analysis to assign CDR3 sequences and most-parsimonious VDJ recombination scenarios. In a later analysis, each TCR beta chain was defined by its CDR3 amino acid sequence together with its V-gene family, and reads lacking a unique V-gene family were excluded. A later analysis removed roughly 590 highly shared, low-generation-probability nucleotide sequences to deal with suspected cross-contamination and a sequencing artifact. In a later analysis, a clonal expansion index was calculated for each public chain from normalized within-repertoire ranks of inferred template counts. A later analysis computed generation probabilities with a VDJ recombination model fitted to out-of-frame rearrangements, and checked the results against IGoR. Hypergeometric tests were used in a later analysis to score TCR-TCR, TCR-HLA and TCR-CMV co-occurrence, with a repertoire-size bias correction applied to the TCR pairs. To estimate false discovery rates, a later analysis permuted the HLA or CMV assignments 20 times. A later analysis grouped co-occurring TCRs with DBSCAN, adding TCRdist sequence similarity when clustering within HLA-allele-positive subsets. For co-occurrence clustering, repertoires with fewer than 30,000 or more than 120,000 public chains were excluded, along with roughly five repertoires with anomalous nucleotide sharing. The clones in this table, taken by TCRdb from immuneACCESS, are in-frame only. Not every clone is retained; where verified, under half of the shortfall comes from an unresolved V gene, and the cause of the rest is unknown. D and trimming were read from the DNA, whereas the V and J calls and clone size are those reported in that table. The sample yields tens of thousands of clones; over 55% were counted once. Around 5.8% of the sample is held by the ten biggest clonotypes.

The TCR comes from a man aged 25 to 45 in good health and CMV-seropositive. The chain is encoded by TRBV4-1 joined to TRBJ2-1, and TRBD1 matches 8 of the central bases. Specimen: PBMCs. The CDR3 reads CASSLAGSGGLEQFF. The DNA sequence reads TGCGCCAGCAGCCTCGCCGGGTCAGGGGGCCTCGAGCAGTTCTTC.